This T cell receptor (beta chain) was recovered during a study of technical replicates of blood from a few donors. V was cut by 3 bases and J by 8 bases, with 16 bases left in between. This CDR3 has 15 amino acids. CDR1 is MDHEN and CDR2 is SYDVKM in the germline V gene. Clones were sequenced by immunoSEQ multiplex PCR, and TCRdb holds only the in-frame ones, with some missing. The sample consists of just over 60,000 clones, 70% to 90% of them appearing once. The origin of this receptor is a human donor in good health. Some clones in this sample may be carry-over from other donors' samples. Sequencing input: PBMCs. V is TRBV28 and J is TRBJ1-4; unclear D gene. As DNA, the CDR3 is TGTGCCAGCAGTTTCCGGGGTCCACGGAGAGAAAAACTGTTTTTT. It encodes CASSFRGPRREKLFF. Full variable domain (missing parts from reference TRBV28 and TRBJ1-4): DVKVTQSSRYLVKRTGEKVFLECVQDMDHENMFWYRQDPGLGLRLIYFSYDVKMKEKGDIPEGYSVSREKKERFSLILESASTNQTSMYLCASSFRGPRREKLFFGSGTQLSVL.